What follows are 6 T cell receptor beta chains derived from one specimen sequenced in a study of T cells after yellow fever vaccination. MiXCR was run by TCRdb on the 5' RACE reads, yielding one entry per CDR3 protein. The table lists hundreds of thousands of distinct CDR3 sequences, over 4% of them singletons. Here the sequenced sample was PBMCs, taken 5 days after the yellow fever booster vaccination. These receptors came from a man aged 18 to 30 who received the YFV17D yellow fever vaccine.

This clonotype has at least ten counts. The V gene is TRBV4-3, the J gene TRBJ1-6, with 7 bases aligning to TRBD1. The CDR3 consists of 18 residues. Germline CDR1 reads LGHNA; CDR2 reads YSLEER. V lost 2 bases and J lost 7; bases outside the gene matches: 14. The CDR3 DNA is TGCGCCAGCAGCCAACGGTGGGGCCCGGGACAGCGGAATTCACCCCTCCACTTT. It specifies CASSQRWGPGQRNSPLHF.

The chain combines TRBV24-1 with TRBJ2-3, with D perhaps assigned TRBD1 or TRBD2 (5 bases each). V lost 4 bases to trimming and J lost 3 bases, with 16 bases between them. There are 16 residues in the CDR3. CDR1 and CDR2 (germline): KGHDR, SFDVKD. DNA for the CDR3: TGTGCCACCAGTGACACCACGGGGTCAGGGACAGATACGCAGTATTTT. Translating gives CATSDTTGSGTDTQYF.

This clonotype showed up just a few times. The CDR3 sequence: CASSVRQWGTDTQYF. The CDR3 DNA reads as TGTGCCAGCAGCGTTCGGCAGTGGGGCACAGATACGCAGTATTTT. J is TRBJ2-3 and V is TRBV7-9, with D hard to call. Trimming left V 5 bases short and J 1 base short, with 13 bases between. The germline CDR1 and CDR2 sequences are SEHNR and FQNEAQ (reference sequence). The CDR3 is made up of 15 amino acids.

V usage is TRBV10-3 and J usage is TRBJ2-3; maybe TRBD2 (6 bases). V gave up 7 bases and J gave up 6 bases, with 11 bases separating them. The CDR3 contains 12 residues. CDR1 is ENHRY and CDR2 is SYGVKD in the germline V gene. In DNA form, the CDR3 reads TGTGCCATCAACACAGCGGGCGATACGCAGTATTTT. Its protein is CAINTAGDTQYF.

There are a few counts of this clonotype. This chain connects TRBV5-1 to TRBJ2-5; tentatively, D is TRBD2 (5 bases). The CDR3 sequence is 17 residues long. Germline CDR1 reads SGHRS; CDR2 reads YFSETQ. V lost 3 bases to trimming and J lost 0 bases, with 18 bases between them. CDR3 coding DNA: TGCGCCAGCAGCTCTGGGATCGGGGAAATCAACCAAGAGACCCAGTACTTC. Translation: CASSSGIGEINQETQYF.

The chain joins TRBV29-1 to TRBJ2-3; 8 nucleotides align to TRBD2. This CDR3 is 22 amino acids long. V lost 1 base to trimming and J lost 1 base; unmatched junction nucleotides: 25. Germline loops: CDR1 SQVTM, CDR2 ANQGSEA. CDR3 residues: CSVEVLIRLASGFLPGTDTQYF. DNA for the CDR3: TGCAGCGTTGAAGTGCTTATTAGGTTGGCTAGCGGGTTCTTACCGGGCACAGATACGCAGTATTTT.